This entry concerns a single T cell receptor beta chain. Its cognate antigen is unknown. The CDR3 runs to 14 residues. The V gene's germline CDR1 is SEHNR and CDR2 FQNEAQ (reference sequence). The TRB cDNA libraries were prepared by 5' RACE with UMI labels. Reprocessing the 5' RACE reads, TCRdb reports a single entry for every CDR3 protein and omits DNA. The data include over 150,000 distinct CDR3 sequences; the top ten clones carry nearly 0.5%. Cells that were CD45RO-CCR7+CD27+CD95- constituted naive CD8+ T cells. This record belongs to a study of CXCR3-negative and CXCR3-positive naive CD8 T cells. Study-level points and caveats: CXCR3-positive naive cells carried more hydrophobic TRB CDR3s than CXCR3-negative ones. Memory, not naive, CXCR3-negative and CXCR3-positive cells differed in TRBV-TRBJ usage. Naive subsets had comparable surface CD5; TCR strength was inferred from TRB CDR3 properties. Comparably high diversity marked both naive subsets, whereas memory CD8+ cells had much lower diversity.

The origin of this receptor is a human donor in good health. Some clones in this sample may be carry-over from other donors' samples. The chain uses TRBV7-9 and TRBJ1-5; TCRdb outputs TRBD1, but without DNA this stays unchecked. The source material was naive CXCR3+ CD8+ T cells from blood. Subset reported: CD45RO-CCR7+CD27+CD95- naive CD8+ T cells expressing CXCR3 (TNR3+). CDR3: CASTSGTGNQPQHF.